Listed here are 14 T cell receptor beta chains from one sample, sequenced in a study of blood T cell repertoires in COVID-19. Some clones are missing from TCRdb's copy, which holds only in-frame ones; the method was immunoSEQ multiplex PCR. Of about 200,000 clones listed, 87% are singletons. The sample consisted of peripheral blood. These receptors originate from a man in his 60s with active or convalescent COVID-19.

This sequence joins TRBV2 and TRBJ1-6; 10 nucleotides agree with TRBD1. Germline CDR1 and CDR2: SNHLY and FYNNEI. This CDR3 is built from 15 residues. The junction had 9 bases not matched to a gene; V was cut back by 6 bases and J by 10 bases. The CDR3 loop reads CASRRQGAVGSPLHF. For the CDR3, the DNA is TGTGCCAGCAGGCGACAGGGGGCGGTAGGGTCACCCCTCCACTTT.

Only a few counts were recorded for this clone. The V gene is TRBV7-3, the J gene TRBJ1-1, with 8 bases fitting TRBD1. Germline V gene lookup returns CDR1 SGHTA and CDR2 FQGTGA. Trimming took 3 bases from V and 4 from J; bases not matched to a gene: 10. There are 16 residues in the CDR3. This CDR3 is CASSFDPDRAGTEAFF. CDR3 DNA: TGTGCCAGCAGCTTCGACCCGGACAGGGCAGGCACTGAAGCTTTCTTT.

V gene TRBV27 combines with J gene TRBJ2-7; possible D gene TRBD2, 5 bases. Germline CDR1 is MNHEY and CDR2 is SMNVEV (reference sequence). CDR3 length: 14 residues. Trimming stripped 0 bases from V and 3 bases from J, with 9 bases between. CDR3 amino acids: CASSLSWGVYEQYF. Written as DNA, the CDR3 is TGTGCCAGCAGTTTATCGTGGGGAGTCTACGAGCAGTACTTC.

V gene TRBV9 combines with J gene TRBJ2-1; TRBD1 matches 8 bases. The germline V gene has CDR1 SGDLS and CDR2 YYNGEE. With V trimmed by 8 bases and J by 4 bases, 5 bases remained unmatched. This CDR3 is 13 amino acids long. CDR3 sequence reads: CASQGARYNEQFF. CDR3 sequence (DNA): TGTGCCAGTCAGGGGGCAAGATACAATGAGCAGTTCTTC.

The chain recombines TRBV7-2 with TRBJ2-1; weak D call: TRBD2 (6 bases). V shed 5 bases and J shed 4 bases, with 15 bases lying between them. The CDR3 extends over 15 amino acids. Looked up from germline, CDR1 is SGHTA and CDR2 is FQGNSA. CDR3 nucleotides: TGTGCCAGCAGCGCCGGGACTTCTTCTTACAATGAGCAGTTCTTC. Translation: CASSAGTSSYNEQFF.

V usage is TRBV11-2 and J usage is TRBJ2-5; 9 nucleotides match TRBD1. The CDR3 runs to 16 residues. Germline CDR1 SGHAT, CDR2 FQNNGV. The ends lost 4 bases at V and 5 bases at J; junction bases unmatched: 11. The CDR3 protein is CASSWAGQGFLETQYF. CDR3 DNA: TGTGCCAGCAGCTGGGCGGGACAGGGATTTTTGGAGACCCAGTACTTC.

The V gene is TRBV9, the J gene TRBJ2-1, with D possibly TRBD2 on 6 matching bases. There are 16 residues in the CDR3. Per the germline V gene, CDR1 is SGDLS and CDR2 is YYNGEE. The V end was cut by 0 bases, the J end by 2 bases, with 12 bases between. In nucleotides, the CDR3 is TGTGCCAGCAGCGTAGCTATCGGGGGAACCTACAATGAGCAGTTCTTC. Its translation is CASSVAIGGTYNEQFF. Drawing the rest from reference TRBV9 and TRBJ2-1, the complete variable domain is DSGVTQTPKHLITATGQRVTLRCSPRSGDLSVYWYQQSLDQGLQFLIQYYNGEERAKGNILERFSAQQFPDLHSELNLSSLELGDSALYFCASSVAIGGTYNEQFFGPGTRLTVL.

This sequence joins TRBV6-5 and TRBJ2-2; the D gene is possibly TRBD1 (5 bases). V was trimmed by 5 bases and J by 5 bases, leaving 9 bases between them. The CDR3 runs 13 residues. Looked up from germline, CDR1 is MNHEY and CDR2 is SVGAGI. The CDR3 here is CASSTRETGELFF. For the CDR3, the DNA is TGTGCCAGCAGTACCAGGGAAACCGGGGAGCTGTTTTTT.

This clone was detected only a few times. The chain recombines TRBV3-1 (or the pseudogene TRBV3-2) with TRBJ1-3; the D is unclear. V was cut by 5 bases and J by 0 bases, with 14 bases left in between. Germline V gene sequence: CDR1 LGHDT, CDR2 YNNKEL (reference sequence). CDR3 length equals 16 residues. The DNA for the CDR3 is TGTGCCAGCAGCGCCCCAGGAATTGGCTCTGGAAACACCATATATTTT. Amino acid sequence: CASSAPGIGSGNTIYF.

This clone was counted between two and nine times. The chain couples TRBV9 to TRBJ2-3; TRBD2 matches at 7 bases. CDR1 is SGDLS and CDR2 is YYNGEE in the germline V gene. The CDR3 loop spans 15 amino acids. V dropped 0 bases and J dropped 1; count of bases not matched to a gene: 2. The CDR3 sequence is CASSVVAGGTDTQYF. The CDR3 DNA reads as TGTGCCAGCAGCGTAGTCGCGGGGGGCACAGATACGCAGTATTTT.

The J gene is TRBJ2-4, the V gene TRBV2; possibly TRBD1 for D (5 bases). This CDR3 has 13 residues. V shed 8 bases and J shed 3 bases, with 11 bases lying between them. Germline-derived CDR1 and CDR2 are SNHLY and FYNNEI. CDR3 bases: TGTGCCAGCGGATCTAGGGGCAAAAACATTCAGTACTTC. The encoded protein is CASGSRGKNIQYF.

V and J are TRBV27 and TRBJ2-5; no clear D. The V end lost 4 bases, the J end lost 2 bases, and 14 bases lay between the germline ends. The CDR3 sequence is 15 residues long. Germline V gives CDR1 MNHEY, CDR2 SMNVEV (reference sequence). Here the CDR3 reads CASSSPSRGQETQYF. The CDR3 nucleotides are TGTGCCAGCAGTTCCCCCTCCCGCGGACAAGAGACCCAGTACTTC.

The chain joins TRBV5-1 to TRBJ2-3; 9 bases map to TRBD2. The CDR3 has 20 residues. With V trimmed by 0 bases and J by 0 bases, 14 bases remained unmatched. Germline V gene sequence: CDR1 SGHRS, CDR2 YFSETQ. CDR3 amino acids: CASSLVSGGTPNSSTDTQYF. CDR3 nucleotides: TGCGCCAGCAGCTTGGTAAGCGGGGGGACCCCTAACTCTAGCACAGATACGCAGTATTTT.

Notes on this clone: Other nucleotide sequences in the sample specify the same CDR3. The J gene is TRBJ2-3, the V gene TRBV3-1 (or the pseudogene TRBV3-2), with D possibly being TRBD2 (6 bases). From germline, CDR1 is LGHDT and CDR2 YNNKEL (reference sequence). The length of the CDR3 is 13 residues. V shed 4 bases and J shed 3 bases, with 8 bases lying between them. The CDR3 loop reads CASSLGGTDTQYF. CDR3 nucleotide sequence: TGTGCCAGCAGCCTGGGGGGTACAGATACGCAGTATTTT.